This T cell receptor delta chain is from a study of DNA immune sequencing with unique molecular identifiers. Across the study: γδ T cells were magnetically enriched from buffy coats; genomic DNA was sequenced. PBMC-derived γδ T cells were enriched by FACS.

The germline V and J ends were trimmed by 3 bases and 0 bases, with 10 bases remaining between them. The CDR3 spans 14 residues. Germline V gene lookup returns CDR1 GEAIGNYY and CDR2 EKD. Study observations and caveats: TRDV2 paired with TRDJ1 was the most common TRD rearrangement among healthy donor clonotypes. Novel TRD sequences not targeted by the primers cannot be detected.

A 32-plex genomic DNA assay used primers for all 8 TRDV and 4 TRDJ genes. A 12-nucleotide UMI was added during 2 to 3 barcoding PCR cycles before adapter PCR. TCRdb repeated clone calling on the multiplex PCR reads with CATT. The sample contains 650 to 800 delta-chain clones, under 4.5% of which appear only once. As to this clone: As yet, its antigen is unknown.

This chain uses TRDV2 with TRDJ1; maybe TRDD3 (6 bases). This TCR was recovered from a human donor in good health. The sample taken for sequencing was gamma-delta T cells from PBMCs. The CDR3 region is CACDSWGDTDKLIF. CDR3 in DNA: TGTGCCTGTGACTCTTGGGGGGACACCGATAAACTCATCTTT.